This entry lists 20 T cell receptor beta chains sequenced from one sample in a study of Ad26.COV2.S vaccination and SARS-CoV-2 variants. As for treatment: approximately 18 received Ad26.COV2.S at low or high dose, single or two shots; about 5 received placebo; per-sample allocation not given. The samples date from day 63 after the first vaccine or placebo injection. TCRdb's table, derived via immunoSEQ multiplex PCR, lists solely in-frame clones and lacks some. The sample carries about 400,000 clones, 89% recorded once. The sample consisted of peripheral blood, taken in a trial of Ad26.COV2.S vaccine versus placebo. These receptors were collected from a person aged 18-65 years who received the Ad26.COV2.S COVID-19 vaccine or a placebo.

V usage is TRBV7-2 and J usage is TRBJ2-7, with a weak D call TRBD1 (5 bases). Germline CDR1 and CDR2: SGHTA and FQGNSA. Deletions cut 5 bases from V and 2 bases from J, with 13 bases between. The CDR3 contains 14 residues. CDR3 residues: CASSPQQGPYEQYF. The CDR3, as DNA: TGTGCCAGCAGCCCTCAGCAGGGCCCCTACGAGCAGTACTTC.

This clone appeared a few times. This chain connects TRBV19 to TRBJ1-1, with unresolved D. The germline V gene encodes CDR1 LNHDA and CDR2 SQIVND (reference sequence). Trimming stripped 3 bases from V and 6 bases from J, with 17 bases between. The CDR3 loop spans 15 amino acids. CDR3 sequence: CASSISNIGSAEAFF. CDR3 nucleotide sequence: TGTGCCAGTAGTATCTCGAACATAGGTTCCGCTGAAGCTTTCTTT.

The chain recombines TRBV5-6 with TRBJ2-7, with TRBD1 matching over 9 bases. This CDR3 spans 14 amino acids. Per germline, CDR1 SGHDT and CDR2 YYEEEE. Germline trimming cut 4 bases from V and 3 bases from J; bases unmatched to any gene: 5. The CDR3 DNA is TGTGCCAGCAGCCCGGACAGGGGAGGCTACGAGCAGTACTTC. This translates into CASSPDRGGYEQYF. Full variable domain (rest looked up from reference TRBV5-6 and TRBJ2-7): DAGVTQSPTHLIKTRGQQVTLRCSPKSGHDTVSWYQQALGQGPQFIFQYYEEEERQRGNFPDRFSGHQFPNYSSELNVNALLLGDSALYLCASSPDRGGYEQYFGPGTRLTVT.

The chain carries TRBV28 and TRBJ1-5, with D maybe TRBD1 (6 bases). The CDR3 contains 15 residues. The V gene's germline CDR1 is MDHEN and CDR2 SYDVKM. V lost 3 bases and J lost 0, with 9 bases in between. This CDR3 is CASSLGRGSNQPQHF. The CDR3 nucleotides are TGTGCCAGCAGTTTGGGCAGGGGTAGCAATCAGCCCCAGCATTTT.

The chain recombines TRBV2 with TRBJ1-4, with a possible D match to TRBD1 (5 bases). The CDR3 spans 14 residues. V shed 8 bases and J shed 7 bases, with 17 bases lying between them. In germline, CDR1 is SNHLY, CDR2 FYNNEI. The CDR3 sequence is CASGQGLGVEKLFF. The CDR3 DNA sequence: TGTGCCAGCGGCCAAGGGCTAGGGGTTGAAAAACTGTTTTTT.

The chain employs TRBV28 and TRBJ1-4, with TRBD1 as a possible D gene (5 bases). This CDR3 has 15 residues. Germline V CDR1 and CDR2: MDHEN, SYDVKM. V was shortened by 6 bases and J by 8 bases, with 19 bases between the two germline ends. As DNA, the CDR3 is TGTGCCAGCAGCCCCCGGGGGTATCAGGAGGAAAAACTGTTTTTT. This translates into CASSPRGYQEEKLFF. The whole variable domain, remainder taken from reference TRBV28 and TRBJ1-4, is DVKVTQSSRYLVKRTGEKVFLECVQDMDHENMFWYRQDPGLGLRLIYFSYDVKMKEKGDIPEGYSVSREKKERFSLILESASTNQTSMYLCASSPRGYQEEKLFFGSGTQLSVL.

The chain uses TRBV10-3 and TRBJ2-2, with D possibly TRBD2 on 6 matching bases. The CDR3 sequence is 13 residues long. Trimming removed 8 bases from V and 1 base from J, with 8 bases in between. Germline CDR1 is ENHRY and CDR2 is SYGVKD. CDR3 nucleotide sequence: TGTGCCATCCGTAGCGGGAACACCGGGGAGCTGTTTTTT. Residues: CAIRSGNTGELFF.

This clone was found once. The chain recombines TRBV3-1 (or the pseudogene TRBV3-2) with TRBJ2-7; D call uncertain. CDR1 and CDR2 (germline): LGHDT, YNNKEL (reference sequence). The V and J ends lost 0 bases and 10 bases respectively, with 19 bases between them. The CDR3 contains 15 residues. CDR3: CASSQDTSEGYYQYF. In DNA, the CDR3 is TGTGCCAGCAGCCAAGATACTTCAGAAGGGTACTACCAGTACTTC.

This chain connects TRBV25-1 to TRBJ1-5; D is uncertain. Germline V gives CDR1 MGHDK, CDR2 SYGVNS. The germline V and J ends were trimmed by 6 bases and 0 bases, with 9 bases remaining between them. The CDR3 is 14 residues long. Here the CDR3 reads CASRRSGSNQPQHF. The CDR3 DNA follows: TGTGCCAGCAGGCGGTCAGGTAGCAATCAGCCCCAGCATTTT.

This clone was picked up one time. The chain combines TRBV5-1 with TRBJ1-2; TRBD1 aligns across 8 bases. CDR1 is SGHRS and CDR2 is YFSETQ in the germline V gene. The trim removed 3 bases at V and 6 bases at J, leaving 7 bases unmatched. This CDR3 is built from 14 residues. The CDR3 coding sequence is TGCGCCAGCAGCTCCTCGACAGGGGAAGATGGCTACACCTTC. It is translated as CASSSSTGEDGYTF.

The rearrangement uses TRBV18 and TRBJ2-7, with 7 nucleotides matching TRBD2. Losses at the gene ends were 4 bases for V and 0 bases for J; bases not matched to a gene: 15. This CDR3 is 18 amino acids long. CDR1 and CDR2 (germline): KGHSH, LQKENI. Here the CDR3 DNA reads TGTGCCAGCTCACTATTTACGGGAGGAGCTAGCGACTCCTACGAGCAGTACTTC. Translating it yields CASSLFTGGASDSYEQYF.

The chain's CDR3 is CASSFVTSETEREKLFF. The CDR3 coding sequence is TGTGCCAGCAGCTTCGTCACGAGCGAGACTGAACGGGAAAAACTGTTTTTT. This chain connects TRBV5-6 to TRBJ1-4; D is unresolved. Trimming removed 2 bases from V and 8 bases from J, with 22 bases in between. The CDR3 sequence is 17 residues long. The germline gives CDR1 SGHDT, CDR2 YYEEEE.

In nucleotides, the CDR3 is TGTGCCAGCAGCCAGTCGACAGGATGGAACACCGGGGAGCTGTTTTTT. Its protein product is CASSQSTGWNTGELFF. The gene calls are TRBV3-1 (or the pseudogene TRBV3-2) and TRBJ2-2; tentatively, D is TRBD1 (6 bases). This CDR3 has 16 amino acids. Between the trimmed V and J ends, which lost 3 bases and 1 base, there was a span of 12 bases. The V gene's germline CDR1 is LGHDT and CDR2 YNNKEL (reference sequence).

V and J are TRBV15 and TRBJ1-2; weak D call: TRBD1 (5 bases). Germline V gene sequence: CDR1 LNHNV, CDR2 YYDKDF (reference sequence). This CDR3 is built from 13 residues. Trimming removed 0 bases from V and 8 bases from J, with 10 bases in between. This CDR3 reads CATSRDWDGGYTF. DNA of the CDR3: TGTGCCACCAGCAGAGATTGGGACGGCGGCTACACCTTC.

The chain uses TRBV6-5 and TRBJ2-1; TRBD2 matches at 7 bases. The CDR3 runs 13 residues. Germline trimming cut 7 bases from V and 9 bases from J; bases unmatched to any gene: 9. CDR1 is MNHEY, CDR2 SVGAGI, per germline. CDR3 nucleotides: TGTGCCAGCACGTGGGTCGGGGGGAGTGAGCAGTTCTTC. Its translation: CASTWVGGSEQFF.

The chain has TRBV28 and TRBJ2-7, with a weak D call TRBD2 (5 bases). Germline lookup yields CDR1 MDHEN and CDR2 SYDVKM. Trimming shortened V by 7 bases and J by 2 bases, and 9 bases separated the two germline ends. This CDR3 has 12 amino acids. The CDR3 loop is CASTEVPYEQYF. The CDR3 DNA reads TGTGCCAGCACGGAGGTTCCCTACGAGCAGTACTTC.

This clone was seen more than once but under ten times. The chain is built from TRBV28 and TRBJ1-1, with TRBD1 as a possible D gene (5 bases). Germline V gives CDR1 MDHEN, CDR2 SYDVKM. With 7 bases removed from V and 5 bases from J, the gap between germline ends came to 17 bases. This CDR3 has 14 amino acids. Here the CDR3 reads CASTLGAGGTEAFF. CDR3 sequence (DNA): TGTGCCAGCACCCTTGGGGCAGGTGGAACTGAAGCTTTCTTT.

The chain employs TRBV7-3 and TRBJ1-3, with D unresolved. This CDR3 contains 14 residues. V was trimmed by 5 bases and J by 0 bases, leaving 8 bases between them. In germline, CDR1 is SGHTA, CDR2 FQGTGA. CDR3 coding DNA: TGTGCCAGCAGCCCGGACGGCTCTGGAAACACCATATATTTT. It yields the protein CASSPDGSGNTIYF. Looking up the rest from reference TRBV7-3 and TRBJ1-3 gives the full variable domain: GAGVSQTPSNKVTEKGKYVELRCDPISGHTALYWYRQSLGQGPEFLIYFQGTGAADDSGLPNDRFFAVRPEGSVSTLKIQRTERGDSAVYLCASSPDGSGNTIYFGEGSWLTVV.

This chain uses TRBV10-1 with TRBJ1-1; D not resolved. The germline V and J ends were trimmed by 0 bases and 1 base, with 3 bases remaining between them. The CDR3 has 13 amino acids. The V gene's germline CDR1 is WNHNN and CDR2 SYGVQD (reference sequence). The CDR3 nucleotides read TGCGCCAGCAGTGAGTCGGGGAACACTGAAGCTTTCTTT. As protein: CASSESGNTEAFF.

The V and J genes are TRBV7-9 and TRBJ2-3; 9 nucleotides align to TRBD2. From germline, CDR1 is SEHNR and CDR2 FQNEAQ (reference sequence). The CDR3 contains 17 residues. The junction had 6 bases not matched to a gene; V was cut back by 0 bases and J by 2 bases. The CDR3 DNA is TGTGCCAGCAGCTTAGCGCTAGCGGGACTGCACACAGATACGCAGTATTTT. This gives the protein CASSLALAGLHTDTQYF.